The present T cell receptor (beta chain) was sequenced within a study of T cell repertoires in cytomegalovirus infection. CDR1 is SQVTM, CDR2 ANQGSEA, per germline. CDR3 length: 12 residues. Trimming pared 7 bases from V and 1 base from J, leaving 7 bases between. TCRdb recomputed calls from the reads with MiXCR, one row per CDR3 protein. The table lists about 920,000 distinct CDR3 sequences, less than 35% of them singletons, with over 13% in the top ten. Findings of the study overall: Of the TCR beta families, the public ones yielded a cumulative frequency that identified carriers of CMV plus the relevant HLA.

This clonotype appeared a few times. What it binds is not known. The sequenced sample was cultured CD8+ T cells from PBMCs, obtained from culture after CMV antigen stimulation. The receptor was derived from a human donor in good health (CMV status not recorded). Some clones in this sample may be carry-over from other donors' samples. The chain combines TRBV29-1 with TRBJ2-2; unclear D gene. CDR3 sequence: CSGRKNTGELFF. The CDR3 nucleotides read TGCAGCGGTCGAAAGAACACCGGGGAGCTGTTTTTT.